The source of this T cell receptor (beta chain) is a study of cytomegalovirus exposure and HLA in healthy donors. Whole-study findings and limits: One later analysis reportedly identified an Asian-associated ancestry cluster that showed fewer N-insertions than the roughly 640-donor mean. In a later analysis, common viral pathogens appeared linked to several of the most significant clusters. V segments that were indistinguishable, TRBV6-2 and TRBV6-3 among them, were omitted from analysis.

This PCR relied on a set of 60 Vbeta primers and 13 Jbeta primers. Assay: immunoSEQ multiplex PCR; the TCRdb copy retains only in-frame clones and omits some. Of about 150,000 clones in the sample, about 70% were seen once. This clone was observed a few times. What it binds is not known. The junction had 7 bases not matched to a gene; V was cut back by 7 bases and J by 4 bases. The CDR3 is 15 amino acids. Germline CDR1 reads MNHNS; CDR2 reads SASEGT. Sequenced sample: PBMCs. The clonotype comes from a male donor in good health and CMV-seronegative. The J gene is TRBJ1-5, the V gene TRBV6-1; 10 bases align to TRBD1. Here the CDR3 DNA reads TGTGCCAGCATAAGGGACAGGGGTATTAATCAGCCCCAGCATTTT. This translates into CASIRDRGINQPQHF.